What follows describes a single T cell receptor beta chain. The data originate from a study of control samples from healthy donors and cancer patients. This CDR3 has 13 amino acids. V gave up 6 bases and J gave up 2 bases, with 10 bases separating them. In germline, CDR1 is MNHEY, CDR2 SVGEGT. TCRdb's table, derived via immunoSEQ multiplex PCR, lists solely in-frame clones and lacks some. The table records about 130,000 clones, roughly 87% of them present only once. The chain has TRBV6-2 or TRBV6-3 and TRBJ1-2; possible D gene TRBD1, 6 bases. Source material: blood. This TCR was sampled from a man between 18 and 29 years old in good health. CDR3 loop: CASSSDRNYGYTF. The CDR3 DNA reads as TGTGCCAGCAGCTCCGACAGGAACTATGGCTACACCTTC.